This T cell receptor (beta chain) was profiled in a study of cytomegalovirus exposure and HLA in healthy donors. The CDR3 spans 13 residues. The V gene's germline CDR1 is SGHTA and CDR2 FQGNSA. The V segment lost 3 bases and the J segment 5 bases; nucleotides outside the gene matches: 3. Regarding this clone: Its antigen is unidentified.

Primers included in the PCR were 60 Vbeta and 13 Jbeta primers. Some clones are missing from TCRdb's copy, which holds only in-frame ones; the method was immunoSEQ multiplex PCR. The profile covers around 180,000 clones, with over 60% appearing a single time and about 1% taken by the ten largest. Study-level findings and limits: Evidence from a later analysis indicated that most CMV-associated TCR beta chains looked HLA-restricted.

The sequence was collected from a woman aged 40 to 55 in good health and CMV-seronegative. The source material was PBMCs. The V and J genes are TRBV7-2 and TRBJ1-1, with 7 bases that match TRBD1. The CDR3 sequence is CASSFRQGTEAFF. The DNA of the CDR3 is TGTGCCAGCAGCTTCCGACAGGGAACTGAAGCTTTCTTT.